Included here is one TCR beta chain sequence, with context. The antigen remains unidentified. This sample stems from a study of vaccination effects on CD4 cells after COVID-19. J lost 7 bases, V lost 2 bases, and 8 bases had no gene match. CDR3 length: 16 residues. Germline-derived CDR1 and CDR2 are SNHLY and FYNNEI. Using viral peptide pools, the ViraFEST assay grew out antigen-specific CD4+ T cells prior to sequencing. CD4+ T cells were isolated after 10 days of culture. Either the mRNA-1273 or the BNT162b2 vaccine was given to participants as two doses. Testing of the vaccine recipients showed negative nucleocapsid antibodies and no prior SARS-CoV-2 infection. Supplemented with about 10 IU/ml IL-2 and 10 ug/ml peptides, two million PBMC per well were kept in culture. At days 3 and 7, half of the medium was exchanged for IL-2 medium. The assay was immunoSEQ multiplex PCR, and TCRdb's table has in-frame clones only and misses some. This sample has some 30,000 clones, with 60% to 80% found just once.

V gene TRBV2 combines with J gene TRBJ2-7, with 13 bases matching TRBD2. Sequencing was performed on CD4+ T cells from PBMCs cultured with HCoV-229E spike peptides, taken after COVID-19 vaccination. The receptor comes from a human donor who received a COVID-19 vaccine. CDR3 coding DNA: TGTGCCAGCAGTGAACGCCCACTAGCGGGGGGGCCTGAGCAGTACTTC. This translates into CASSERPLAGGPEQYF.